These 19 T cell receptor beta chains came from one sample sequenced in a study of regulatory T cells in long-lasting Graves disease. In building TCR beta libraries, iRepertoire HTBI primers were used together with Arm-PCR of CDR3 regions. TCRdb re-called the multiplex PCR reads with MiXCR, one entry per CDR3 protein. The repertoire holds about 620,000 distinct CDR3 sequences, with under 20% as singletons. The time point is: newly diagnosed GD, antithyroid drugs for less than 3 months. There was RNA extracted from PBMCs, and the TCR library was made from it. This sample was also put to use in a study of T cells in Graves' hyperthyroidism and ophthalmopathy.

Here the sequenced sample was peripheral blood mononuclear cells (PBMCs), taken at new diagnosis, from a patient treated with antithyroid drugs. The origin of the receptors is a woman in her 30s with Graves disease.

This clonotype was picked up a small number of times. The gene calls are TRBV5-1 and TRBJ2-1; 8 positions agree with TRBD2. CDR1 and CDR2 from the germline V gene are SGHRS and YFSETQ. Unmatched junction bases numbered 3, after V lost 0 bases and J lost 10 bases. This CDR3 contains 13 residues. DNA for the CDR3: TGCGCCAGCAGCTTGGATAGCGGGGAAGAGCAGTTCTTC. The encoded protein is CASSLDSGEEQFF.

The chain joins TRBV4-2 to TRBJ1-4; a weak D match, TRBD1 (5 bases). This CDR3 is 15 amino acids long. V lost 1 base, J lost 6 bases, and 12 bases lay in between. CDR1 and CDR2 (germline): LGHNA, YNFKEQ. The CDR3 loop reads CASSQAFRDDEKLFF. Written as DNA, the CDR3 is TGTGCCAGCAGCCAAGCTTTCCGGGACGATGAAAAACTGTTTTTT.

At least ten counts were recorded for this clonotype. This chain joins TRBV29-1 and TRBJ2-1; no definite D call. The CDR3 spans 13 residues. Germline lookup yields CDR1 SQVTM and CDR2 ANQGSEA. V was trimmed by 7 bases and J by 5 bases, leaving 15 bases between them. This CDR3 reads CSAGTHRNNEQFF. The CDR3, as DNA: TGCAGCGCCGGAACCCACAGAAACAATGAGCAGTTCTTC.

This clonotype turned up a few times. Since a far larger clone is one base different, this is likely a read error. No conserved phenylalanine or tryptophan ends this CDR3, so it is likely a read error. The chain uses TRBV12-3 or TRBV12-4 and TRBJ2-3; D is ambiguous. The DNA end favors TRBJ1-1, so the J call may be wrong. The CDR3 spans 13 residues. In nucleotides, the CDR3 is TGTGCCAGCAGCCGGGATGGGAACACTGAAGCTTTCCTT. Its protein product is CASSRDGNTEAFL.

This clonotype has more than one count but fewer than ten. The V and J genes are TRBV5-4 and TRBJ2-1, with a possible D match to TRBD2 (5 bases). V lost 10 bases to trimming and J lost 4 bases, with 18 bases between them. Germline assignment: CDR1 SGHNT and CDR2 YYREEE (reference sequence). There are 14 residues in the CDR3. CDR3 amino acids: CAYNPQRNYNEQFF. Written as DNA, the CDR3 is TGTGCCTACAACCCACAGCGGAATTACAATGAGCAGTTCTTC.

This chain links TRBV27 with TRBJ2-2, with TRBD1 identical over 7 bases. Germline V CDR1 and CDR2: MNHEY, SMNVEV (reference sequence). The CDR3 is 13 residues long. J gave up 9 bases and V 5 bases, and 6 bases lay outside the gene matches. The CDR3, as DNA: TGTGCCAGCAGTGCCGACAGGGCCCGGGAGCTGTTTTTT. Translated: CASSADRARELFF.

This clonotype was picked up a small number of times. The gene calls are TRBV12-3 or TRBV12-4 and TRBJ2-5; the D call may be TRBD1 or TRBD2 (5 bases each). The CDR3 consists of 15 residues. V lost 6 bases, J lost 5 bases, and 19 bases lay in between. In nucleotides, the CDR3 is TGTGCCAGCAGCCCGGGACGCTCCCAGGTGGAGACCCAGTACTTC. As protein: CASSPGRSQVETQYF.

In this sample, this clonotype turned up many times. The chain has TRBV12-3 or TRBV12-4 and TRBJ2-7; 7 bases fit TRBD2. V dropped 7 bases and J dropped 2; count of bases not matched to a gene: 8. This CDR3 is built from 14 residues. The CDR3 DNA reads as TGTGCCAGCACCCAAGCGGGACCGACCTACGAGCAGTACTTC. Translated: CASTQAGPTYEQYF.

This clonotype was seen ten or more times. V and J are TRBV12-3 or TRBV12-4 and TRBJ1-6; 7 bases are shared with TRBD1. After removal of 6 bases from V and 4 bases from J, the junction contained 3 bases not matched to a gene. This CDR3 has 14 residues. The CDR3 region is CASRKGQYNSPLHF. The CDR3 DNA follows: TGTGCCAGCAGGAAGGGACAGTATAATTCACCCCTCCACTTT.

This clonotype has a count of ten or more. The chain links TRBV7-9 to TRBJ2-1; 8 nucleotides line up with TRBD2. The germline V gene has CDR1 SEHNR and CDR2 FQNEAQ (reference sequence). The ends lost 4 bases at V and 9 bases at J; junction bases unmatched: 8. The CDR3 is 14 amino acids. The CDR3 reads CASSSGSGKVEQFF. The DNA for the CDR3 is TGTGCCAGCAGCTCCGGTAGCGGGAAAGTTGAGCAGTTCTTC.

This clonotype was counted between two and nine times. The genes are TRBV19 and TRBJ2-5; D gene uncertain. Per germline, CDR1 LNHDA and CDR2 SQIVND (reference sequence). This CDR3 has 15 amino acids. Trimming shortened V by 3 bases and J by 0 bases, and 11 bases separated the two germline ends. The CDR3 coding sequence is TGTGCCAGTAGTATCTCCTCCAGAAACCAAGAGACCCAGTACTTC. Amino acids: CASSISSRNQETQYF.

This clonotype was seen a handful of times. V gene TRBV3-1 combines with J gene TRBJ2-7; 10 bases match TRBD1. V trimming: 0 bases; J trimming: 6 bases; junction bases outside the gene matches: 5. Germline values: CDR1 LGHDT, CDR2 YNNKEL (reference sequence). This CDR3 region has 15 residues. CDR3 in DNA: TGTGCCAGCAGCCAAGATTGGACAGGGGGGGGCGAGCAGTACTTC. Its translation: CASSQDWTGGGEQYF.

The chain recombines TRBV19 with TRBJ1-3; D perhaps matches TRBD1 (5 bases). The germline CDR1 and CDR2 sequences are LNHDA and SQIVND (reference sequence). V shed 7 bases and J shed 0 bases, with 22 bases lying between them. This CDR3 contains 18 residues. The chain's CDR3 is CASKRAGSPTDSGNTIYF. Written as DNA, the CDR3 is TGTGCCAGTAAGCGGGCAGGGAGTCCGACCGACTCTGGAAACACCATATATTTT. Filled out from reference TRBV19 and TRBJ1-3, the complete variable domain reads DGGITQSPKYLFRKEGQNVTLSCEQNLNHDAMYWYRQDPGQGLRLIYYSQIVNDFQKGDIAEGYSVSREKKESFPLTVTSAQKNPTAFYLCASKRAGSPTDSGNTIYFGEGSWLTVV.

Many counts were recorded for this clonotype. The chain links TRBV20-1 to TRBJ1-5; tentatively, D is TRBD1 (5 bases). The CDR3 contains 12 residues. V shed 3 bases and J shed 9 bases, with 12 bases lying between them. In germline, CDR1 is DFQATT, CDR2 SNEGSKA (reference sequence). The CDR3, as DNA: TGCAGTGCTAGGGCGGGGGAACGGCCCCAGCATTTT. Translated, it gives CSARAGERPQHF.

The chain combines TRBV3-1 with TRBJ1-1; D gene unclear. Germline lookup yields CDR1 LGHDT and CDR2 YNNKEL (reference sequence). V lost 3 bases, J lost 6 bases, and 17 bases lay in between. This CDR3 comprises 15 residues. CDR3 DNA: TGTGCCAGCAGCCACCATCGACGGGTTGGGTCTGAAGCTTTCTTT. Translating it yields CASSHHRRVGSEAFF.

The chain employs TRBV15 and TRBJ1-1, with 7 bases lining up with TRBD1. CDR1 is LNHNV, CDR2 YYDKDF, per germline (reference sequence). After removal of 0 bases from V and 11 bases from J, the junction contained 15 bases not matched to a gene. The CDR3 is 16 amino acids. As DNA, the CDR3 is TGTGCCACCAGCAGAGATCATTTGACAGGGATCTTTCAGGCTTTCTTT. Translated: CATSRDHLTGIFQAFF.

This clonotype was seen only a few times. The chain has TRBV30 and TRBJ2-7, with 11 nucleotides matching TRBD2. This CDR3 region has 14 residues. Germline trimming cut 7 bases from V and 3 bases from J; bases unmatched to any gene: 8. In germline, CDR1 is GTSNPN, CDR2 SVGIG (reference sequence). CDR3 loop: CASLSSGRFYEQYF. The CDR3 nucleotides read TGTGCCTCACTTTCTAGCGGGAGGTTCTACGAGCAGTACTTC.

The rearrangement links TRBV11-2 to TRBJ2-1; no firm D call. The V end lost 0 bases, the J end lost 7 bases, and 7 bases lay between the germline ends. The CDR3 contains 13 residues. Germline CDR1 is SGHAT and CDR2 is FQNNGV. The CDR3 is CASSLDSLNEQFF. DNA of the CDR3: TGTGCCAGCAGCTTAGATAGTCTAAATGAGCAGTTCTTC. Combining the CDR3 with reference TRBV11-2 and TRBJ2-1 gives the whole variable domain EAGVAQSPRYKIIEKRQSVAFWCNPISGHATLYWYQQILGQGPKLLIQFQNNGVVDDSQLPKDRFSAERLKGVDSTLKIQPAKLEDSAVYLCASSLDSLNEQFFGPGTRLTVL.

In its sample, this clonotype was seen a few times. V and J are TRBV19 and TRBJ2-2; 7 bases line up with TRBD1. The V and J ends lost 4 bases and 2 bases, in that order; junction bases with no gene match: 7. Germline CDR1 reads LNHDA; CDR2 reads SQIVND (reference sequence). The CDR3 has 16 amino acids. This chain's CDR3 is CASSKTGAINTGELFF. As DNA, the CDR3 is TGTGCCAGTAGTAAAACAGGGGCCATCAACACCGGGGAGCTGTTTTTT.